Below, one T cell receptor (beta chain) is given with its context. Its antigen is unknown. Mouse gene names and germline throughout. The same CDR3 can be traced to other DNA sequences in this sample. Profiling relied on immunoSEQ multiplex PCR, and the TCRdb table lists in-frame clones only, not all of them. The table includes some 47,000 clones, around 70% detected once. This record comes from a study of tissue T cells after allogeneic stem cell transplantation. Findings and limits, study-wide: Sampling depth was limited, and the cohort was small and clinically varied. Across patients, clones rarely overlapped, yet motif clusters were shared tissue-specifically.

Sequencing was carried out using sorted cells pooled from one or two spleens. This clonotype was sampled from a pool of C57BL/6 mice in good health.

Incomplete CDR3 DNA: TGTGCCAGCGGTGAGAGGGGGGAAGTCTTC. This gives the protein CASGERGEVF. The entire CDR3 protein reads CASGERGEVFF. The chain couples TRBV13-2 to TRBJ1-1; maybe TRBD1 (6 bases). The read gets to within 1 residue of the CDR3 end, and the germline J gene fills in the rest. The CDR3 consists of 11 residues. The V and J ends lost 2 bases and 8 bases respectively, with 7 bases between them. Germline CDR1 is NNHNN and CDR2 is SYGAGS (reference sequence).